This entry lists 22 T cell receptor beta chains sequenced from one sample in a study of Ad26.COV2.S vaccination and SARS-CoV-2 variants. The method was immunoSEQ multiplex PCR; TCRdb's version includes in-frame clones alone and lacks a portion of them. The table records more than 400,000 clones, about 90% of them present only once. The treatment: 15 to 20 received Ad26.COV2.S at low or high dose, single or two shots; roughly 5 received placebo; per-sample allocation not given. Day 63 after the first injection of vaccine or placebo was the sampling time. The sample here was peripheral blood, taken in a trial of Ad26.COV2.S vaccine versus placebo. Receptors were obtained from a person between 18 and 59 years old who received the Ad26.COV2.S COVID-19 vaccine or a placebo.

The rearrangement uses TRBV9 and TRBJ1-3; 9 positions match TRBD1. CDR1 is SGDLS and CDR2 is YYNGEE in the germline V gene. V gave up 2 bases and J gave up 4 bases; unmatched junction bases: 7. The CDR3 runs to 16 residues. The CDR3 sequence: CASSVGTGRLGNTIYF. The CDR3 bases are TGTGCCAGCAGCGTCGGGACAGGGCGTCTGGGAAACACCATATATTTT.

CDR3 sequence reads: CASSPRLAGDHEQFF. As DNA, the CDR3 is TGTGCCAGCAGCCCCAGACTAGCGGGAGACCATGAGCAGTTCTTC. The chain links TRBV7-9 to TRBJ2-1; 12 bases fit TRBD2. Germline V gene lookup returns CDR1 SEHNR and CDR2 FQNEAQ (reference sequence). The CDR3 consists of 15 residues. Unmatched junction bases numbered 7, after V lost 5 bases and J lost 8 bases.

This sequence joins TRBV30 and TRBJ2-7, with 7 bases aligning to TRBD2. Germline V gene data show CDR1 as GTSNPN and CDR2 as SVGIG (reference sequence). CDR3 length: 14 amino acids. J gave up 3 bases and V 2 bases, and 7 bases lay outside the gene matches. The CDR3, as DNA: TGTGCCTGGAGTACCCTCGGGGGGAGCTACGAGCAGTACTTC. Translation: CAWSTLGGSYEQYF.

The V and J genes are TRBV21-1 and TRBJ1-1; the table's D call, TRBD1, has no DNA check behind it. TRBV21-1 is a documented pseudogene. The CDR3 is 15 residues long. The CDR3 DNA sequence: TGTGCCAGCAGCGAATCCCAACAGGGGAACACTGAAGCTTTCTTT. This gives the protein CASSESQQGNTEAFF.

The V gene is TRBV13, the J gene TRBJ2-5; tentative D call: TRBD1 (6 bases). Trimming removed 5 bases from V and 1 base from J, with 11 bases in between. This CDR3 is built from 14 residues. CDR1 and CDR2 (germline): PRHDT, FYEKMQ (reference sequence). The CDR3 nucleotides are TGTGCCAGCAGCCAACGGACAGTCCAAGAGACCCAGTACTTC. Amino acid sequence: CASSQRTVQETQYF.

The chain uses TRBV9 and TRBJ2-3; TRBD2 matches 11 bases. The junction had 7 bases not matched to a gene; V was cut back by 3 bases and J by 1 base. Germline V CDR1 and CDR2: SGDLS, YYNGEE. This CDR3 spans 17 amino acids. The CDR3 nucleotides read TGTGCCAGCAGCGCCTCACTAGCGGGAGCAGGCACAGATACGCAGTATTTT. Protein: CASSASLAGAGTDTQYF.

The chain recombines TRBV21-1 with TRBJ2-6; the table assigns TRBD1, which was not confirmed against the DNA. TRBV21-1 is a known pseudogene. The CDR3 sequence is 19 residues long. The CDR3 loop reads CASSKVRTGGGSGANVLTF. The CDR3 region has the DNA TGTGCCAGCAGCAAAGTGAGGACAGGGGGGGGCTCTGGGGCCAACGTCCTGACTTTC.

J is TRBJ2-1 and V is TRBV5-4; tentative D call: TRBD1 (6 bases). This CDR3 has 15 residues. Germline-derived CDR1 and CDR2 are SGHNT and YYREEE (reference sequence). Trimming stripped 0 bases from V and 5 bases from J, with 12 bases between. CDR3: CASSLGGRMDNEQFF. The CDR3 DNA follows: TGTGCCAGCAGCTTGGGGGGGCGCATGGACAATGAGCAGTTCTTC.

This chain joins TRBV18 and TRBJ2-1; 9 nucleotides match TRBD2. This CDR3 contains 17 residues. Germline CDR1 and CDR2: KGHSH and LQKENI. V lost 0 bases to trimming and J lost 0 bases; unmatched junction nucleotides: 3. The CDR3: CASSPPLSGSSYNEQFF. DNA of the CDR3: TGTGCCAGCTCACCACCGCTTAGCGGGAGCTCCTACAATGAGCAGTTCTTC.

The chain's CDR3 is CASSPGLRGANTGELFF. In DNA, the CDR3 is TGTGCCAGCAGCCCTGGGTTGCGGGGAGCGAACACCGGGGAGCTGTTTTTT. This chain joins TRBV7-2 and TRBJ2-2, with D possibly TRBD2 on 6 matching bases. This CDR3 is built from 17 residues. V lost 5 bases to trimming and J lost 0 bases, with 16 bases between them. Per germline, CDR1 SGHTA and CDR2 FQGNSA.

J is TRBJ1-1 and V is TRBV28, with D possibly TRBD1 on 6 matching bases. The length of the CDR3 is 12 residues. V was clipped by 7 bases and J by 1 base, with 7 bases between them. Germline loops: CDR1 MDHEN, CDR2 SYDVKM. The CDR3 region has the DNA TGTGCCAGCACAGGGGCGAACACTGAAGCTTTCTTT. Encoded protein: CASTGANTEAFF. The variable domain in full, completed from reference TRBV28 and TRBJ1-1, reads DVKVTQSSRYLVKRTGEKVFLECVQDMDHENMFWYRQDPGLGLRLIYFSYDVKMKEKGDIPEGYSVSREKKERFSLILESASTNQTSMYLCASTGANTEAFFGQGTRLTVV.

V and J are TRBV7-2 and TRBJ2-1; D call uncertain. This CDR3 has 13 amino acids. CDR1 SGHTA and CDR2 FQGNSA come from the germline V gene. V was trimmed by 5 bases and J by 7 bases, leaving 12 bases between them. The CDR3, as DNA: TGTGCCAGCAGCCTAAGTTGGGCTAATGAGCAGTTCTTC. Protein product: CASSLSWANEQFF.

The rearrangement joins TRBV28 to TRBJ2-7; D is uncertain. The CDR3 length is 12 residues. V was pared by 4 bases and J by 6 bases, with 10 bases between. CDR1 is MDHEN, CDR2 SYDVKM, per germline. The CDR3 sequence is CASSSGVREQYF. The CDR3 nucleotides are TGTGCCAGCAGTTCTGGGGTTCGCGAGCAGTACTTC.

This CDR3 reads CASSYRLSSTDTQYF. The CDR3, as DNA: TGTGCCAGCAGCTACAGGTTGTCTAGCACAGATACGCAGTATTTT. This chain uses TRBV28 with TRBJ2-3; D is perhaps TRBD1 (5 bases). The ends were cut back, 6 bases at V and 0 bases at J, with 13 bases in the middle. Germline CDR1 and CDR2: MDHEN and SYDVKM. This CDR3 spans 15 amino acids.

The chain is built from TRBV28 and TRBJ1-1; no firm D call. The CDR3 sequence is 15 residues long. V lost 3 bases, J lost 9 bases, and 20 bases lay in between. Germline V CDR1 and CDR2: MDHEN, SYDVKM. This chain's CDR3 is CASSLGWGVPTKAFF. The CDR3 nucleotides read TGTGCCAGCAGTTTGGGGTGGGGAGTCCCGACGAAAGCTTTCTTT.

The genes are TRBV4-1 and TRBJ2-7; 9 positions agree with TRBD1. Germline V lookup: CDR1 MGHRA, CDR2 YSYEKL. The V gene end was trimmed by 4 bases and the J gene end by 3 bases; junction bases not matched to a gene: 4. This CDR3 contains 14 residues. The CDR3 sequence is CASSLRQGDYEQYF. The CDR3 DNA reads as TGCGCCAGCAGCCTACGACAGGGGGACTACGAGCAGTACTTC.

This chain connects TRBV2 to TRBJ1-2; TRBD1 aligns across 12 bases. This CDR3 comprises 13 residues. Germline-derived CDR1 and CDR2 are SNHLY and FYNNEI. The V gene end was trimmed by 5 bases and the J gene end by 13 bases; junction bases not matched to a gene: 8. CDR3 sequence reads: CASSMGQGAGGTF. CDR3 bases: TGTGCCAGCAGTATGGGACAGGGGGCCGGGGGCACCTTC.

The CDR3 loop reads CASSQDGLPITDTQYF. The CDR3 DNA sequence: TGCGCCAGCAGCCAAGATGGGCTTCCAATCACAGATACGCAGTATTTT. V usage is TRBV4-1 and J usage is TRBJ2-3; no clear D gene. The germline V and J ends were trimmed by 0 bases and 2 bases, with 12 bases remaining between them. This CDR3 is built from 16 residues. Germline V gene sequence: CDR1 MGHRA, CDR2 YSYEKL.

This chain joins TRBV7-9 and TRBJ2-1; 9 nucleotides agree with TRBD2. Germline loops: CDR1 SEHNR, CDR2 FQNEAQ (reference sequence). After removal of 2 bases from V and 10 bases from J, the junction contained 9 bases not matched to a gene. CDR3 length equals 15 residues. Here the CDR3 reads CASSLQGGRAGEQFF. In DNA form, the CDR3 reads TGTGCCAGCAGCTTACAAGGCGGGAGGGCCGGCGAGCAGTTCTTC.

The V call is TRBV9, the J call TRBJ2-3; TRBD2 aligns across 9 bases. The CDR3 totals 15 residues. Trimming took 3 bases from V and 5 from J; bases not matched to a gene: 7. Germline V lookup: CDR1 SGDLS, CDR2 YYNGEE. The CDR3 DNA reads as TGTGCCAGCAGCGCTAATAGCGGGAGACAAGATACGCAGTATTTT. Protein product: CASSANSGRQDTQYF.

The J gene is TRBJ1-2, the V gene TRBV27; D might be TRBD1 (6 bases). CDR1 and CDR2 (germline): MNHEY, SMNVEV (reference sequence). This CDR3 contains 15 residues. V gave up 2 bases and J gave up 4 bases, with 14 bases separating them. The CDR3 DNA sequence: TGTGCCAGCAGTTTACGGGAGGGGGTACTCTATGGCTACACCTTC. Translated: CASSLREGVLYGYTF.

The chain is built from TRBV7-8 and TRBJ2-7; perhaps TRBD2 as D (6 bases). Trimming took off 2 bases at V and 5 bases at J, with 16 bases between the two ends. This CDR3 region has 15 residues. Germline values: CDR1 SGHVS, CDR2 FQNEAQ. The CDR3 nucleotides are TGTGCCAGCAGCTTACGGAGGGACTTTTTCCACGAGCAGTACTTC. This gives the protein CASSLRRDFFHEQYF.